The clone carrying this T cell receptor (beta chain) was seen more than once but under ten times. Its target is not known. The data were taken from a study of CD8+ T cells in alopecia areata. Study as a whole: The study gave tofacitinib for 6 to 18 months, then 6 months off drug. By percentage of affected scalp area, the severity of treated patients was scored. Findings and limits, study-wide: There were many expanded lesional clones persisting in scalp and blood during tofacitinib.

CDR3 length: 14 residues. Germline V lookup: CDR1 SNHLY, CDR2 FYNNEI. V was pared by 3 bases and J by 2 bases, with 8 bases between. Treatment described: oral pan-JAK inhibitor, 5-10 mg twice daily. Both peripheral blood and punch biopsies of lesional scalp skin were obtained from patients who had alopecia areata. Reverse transcribed after extraction, RNA yielded cDNA as the sequencing template. Libraries were prepared by immunoSEQ multiplex PCR; TCRdb keeps only in-frame clonotypes and omits some of them. Of around 300,000 clones in the sample, 60% are singletons; the top ten hold around 0.84%. This specimen consisted of CD4+ T cells sorted from blood, obtained at week 52, from a patient treated with tofacitinib. The source of this sequence is a human donor with alopecia areata. The V call is TRBV2, the J call TRBJ1-3, with D unresolved. CDR3 protein: CASSETGPGNTIYF. Here the CDR3 DNA reads TGTGCCAGCAGTGAGACCGGGCCTGGAAACACCATATATTTT.